The subject of this entry is one T cell receptor beta chain. The sample belongs to a study of blood T cells in healthy people across ages. Together with a sample-barcoded 5' primer, a J-beta primer mix was included in a second PCR lasting roughly 6 to 12 cycles. TCRdb re-called the 5' RACE reads through MiXCR, storing one row per CDR3 protein. The sample has 700,000 to 850,000 distinct CDR3 sequences, about 55% seen once. V lost 3 bases and J 7 bases, leaving 7 bases between the germline ends. The CDR3 is made up of 11 amino acids. CDR1 and CDR2 (germline): SGHTS, YDEGEE. This receptor was taken from a man at least 80 years old in good health. Sequenced: blood. This chain links TRBV5-8 with TRBJ1-2; D gene unclear. The CDR3 protein is CASSSPSGYTF. Here the CDR3 DNA reads TGTGCCAGCAGCTCCCCCTCTGGCTACACCTTC.